There are a few counts of the clone carrying this T cell receptor beta chain. TCRdb processed the PCR reads anew with MiXCR; each CDR3 protein has one entry. This sample yields around 4,000 distinct CDR3 sequences, of which 55% to 60% are seen a single time; roughly 20% belongs to the top ten. The data derive from a study of CD4 and CD8 cells across lung adenocarcinoma regions. The CDR3 sequence is 15 residues long. Germline CDR1 reads SGHAT; CDR2 reads FQNNGV. V dropped 4 bases and J dropped 1 base, with 11 bases sitting between them. Localized lung adenocarcinoma, a non-small cell lung cancer, affected the donors.

This sequence originates from a female donor with lung adenocarcinoma. The CD4 and CD8 labels of this study may be unreliable. V gene TRBV11-2 combines with J gene TRBJ2-1; D not certain. Source material: CD4+ T cells from the margin of a lung tumor. The CDR3, as DNA: TGTGCCAGCAGCTATGAGAGGCAGTCCTACAATGAGCAGTTCTTC. It yields the protein CASSYERQSYNEQFF. The full variable domain, with the rest looked up from reference TRBV11-2 and TRBJ2-1, is EAGVAQSPRYKIIEKRQSVAFWCNPISGHATLYWYQQILGQGPKLLIQFQNNGVVDDSQLPKDRFSAERLKGVDSTLKIQPAKLEDSAVYLCASSYERQSYNEQFFGPGTRLTVL.